The 6 T cell receptor beta chains reported below all come from one sample, sequenced in a study of Ad26.COV2.S vaccination and SARS-CoV-2 variants. As to treatment: around 19 received Ad26.COV2.S at low or high dose, single or two shots; roughly 5 received placebo; per-sample allocation not given. On day 63 after the first injection, vaccine and placebo recipients gave samples. TCRdb's copy holds only in-frame clones and misses some; the assay was immunoSEQ multiplex PCR. The sample yields around 310,000 clones, roughly 90% seen once. The material sequenced was peripheral blood, taken in a trial of Ad26.COV2.S vaccine versus placebo. The receptors were sampled from a person aged 18-65 years who received the Ad26.COV2.S COVID-19 vaccine or a placebo.

The chain carries TRBV15 and TRBJ1-1; perhaps TRBD1 as D (6 bases). In germline, CDR1 is LNHNV, CDR2 YYDKDF (reference sequence). The germline V and J ends were trimmed by 3 bases and 0 bases, with 11 bases remaining between them. The CDR3 extends over 15 amino acids. DNA of the CDR3: TGTGCCACCAGCAGTACGGGGGCTATGAACACTGAAGCTTTCTTT. The encoded protein is CATSSTGAMNTEAFF.

The chain employs TRBV4-3 and TRBJ2-6; D gene uncertain. Germline V lookup: CDR1 LGHNA, CDR2 YSLEER. This CDR3 contains 19 residues. Trimming pared 5 bases from V and 0 bases from J, leaving 20 bases between. The CDR3 DNA sequence: TGCGCCAGCAGCGAGACTTACATCGGAACTATCTCTGGGGCCAACGTCCTGACTTTC. It encodes CASSETYIGTISGANVLTF.

This clone appeared a single time. The chain links TRBV7-9 to TRBJ2-5; 9 nucleotides line up with TRBD2. The V gene end was trimmed by 1 base and the J gene end by 5 bases; junction bases not matched to a gene: 11. This CDR3 is built from 17 residues. Per the germline V gene, CDR1 is SEHNR and CDR2 is FQNEAQ (reference sequence). In nucleotides, the CDR3 is TGTGCCAGCAGCTTAGGGGCGGCGGCGGGAGGGACGGAGACCCAGTACTTC. Translation: CASSLGAAAGGTETQYF.

V and J are TRBV6-1 and TRBJ1-5; D might be TRBD1 (6 bases). Germline CDR1 and CDR2: MNHNS and SASEGT. V shed 0 bases and J shed 2 bases, with 11 bases lying between them. The CDR3 is 16 residues long. In DNA, the CDR3 is TGTGCCAGCAGTGAAGCAGGGGGGTTGGGCAATCAGCCCCAGCATTTT. Translating gives CASSEAGGLGNQPQHF.

This clone was observed a few times. The V gene is TRBV7-9, the J gene TRBJ1-2; D may be TRBD1 (5 bases). Germline loops: CDR1 SEHNR, CDR2 FQNEAQ (reference sequence). CDR3 length: 13 residues. Deletions cut 2 bases from V and 6 bases from J, with 10 bases between. The CDR3 region is CASSLPRGDGYTF. CDR3 DNA sequence: TGTGCCAGCAGCTTACCCAGAGGGGATGGCTACACCTTC.

The chain recombines TRBV28 with TRBJ1-2; D is uncertain. Trimming cost V 2 bases and J 0 bases, with 7 bases left between them. The CDR3 loop spans 14 amino acids. Germline V gene lookup returns CDR1 MDHEN and CDR2 SYDVKM. For the CDR3, the DNA is TGTGCCAGCAGTTTAGCAGTTTCTAACTATGGCTACACCTTC. It encodes CASSLAVSNYGYTF.